These 4 T cell receptor beta chains originate from one sample sequenced in a study of blood T cell repertoires in COVID-19. Repertoires were generated with immunoSEQ multiplex PCR, while TCRdb's copy carries only in-frame clones and drops some. Altogether 130,000 or so clones are present, about 70% being singletons, with the ten largest covering approximately 1.9%. The specimen was peripheral blood. Receptors were obtained from a woman aged 70-85 years with acute or convalescent COVID-19.

V is TRBV10-3 and J is TRBJ1-1; TRBD1 agrees at 9 bases. The CDR3 covers 12 residues. V was clipped by 6 bases and J by 4 bases; unmatched bases: 0. Germline V lookup: CDR1 ENHRY, CDR2 SYGVKD. CDR3 coding DNA: TGTGCCATCAGGGACAGGGGCACTGAAGCTTTCTTT. It is translated as CAIRDRGTEAFF.

A single count supports this clone. V and J are TRBV6-5 and TRBJ2-7; D may be TRBD2 (6 bases). With 2 bases removed from V and 0 bases from J, the gap between germline ends came to 11 bases. This CDR3 comprises 15 residues. Germline V lookup: CDR1 MNHEY, CDR2 SVGAGI. The CDR3 loop is CASSYGTGVSYEQYF. CDR3 nucleotide sequence: TGTGCCAGCAGTTACGGGACGGGGGTCTCCTACGAGCAGTACTTC.

This clone turned up a few times. The V gene is TRBV9, the J gene TRBJ1-2; TRBD1 matches at 11 bases. The V gene end was trimmed by 3 bases and the J gene end by 8 bases; junction bases not matched to a gene: 6. Germline values: CDR1 SGDLS, CDR2 YYNGEE. This CDR3 comprises 14 residues. For the CDR3, the DNA is TGTGCCAGCAGCGCCCGGGACAGGGGGACCGGCTACACCTTC. Its translation is CASSARDRGTGYTF.

This clone was seen only a few times. V usage is TRBV28 and J usage is TRBJ1-5; D perhaps matches TRBD1 (6 bases). The CDR3 runs to 16 residues. CDR1 and CDR2 (germline): MDHEN, SYDVKM. The V end was cut by 6 bases, the J end by 0 bases, with 15 bases between. The CDR3: CASRRRTAYSNQPQHF. In DNA form, the CDR3 reads TGTGCCAGCAGACGCAGGACAGCCTATAGCAATCAGCCCCAGCATTTT.